Shown below are 30 T cell receptor beta chains from a single sample sequenced in a study of T cell clonality in common variable immunodeficiency. Overall study findings and caveats: Common variable immunodeficiency TCR beta sequences reportedly had fewer deletions and N-nucleotide insertions.

Their antigens remain unidentified. Clones were read by immunoSEQ multiplex PCR, and TCRdb kept only the in-frame ones, dropping some. The sample lists more than 20,000 clones, none appearing once, the ten largest making up 24%. The sample comprised peripheral blood mononuclear cells. The receptors come from a human donor with common variable immunodeficiency.

This clone was seen more than once but under ten times. The read ends 3 residues early relative to the CDR3; the germline J gene fills the gap. The V call is TRBV27, the J call TRBJ2-7; D might be TRBD2 (6 bases). This CDR3 has 15 residues. V lost 4 bases and J lost 0, with 13 bases in between. Germline V gives CDR1 MNHEY, CDR2 SMNVEV (reference sequence). The CDR3 bases that were read are TGTGCCAGCAGTTCGGGCGGGATCACCTCCTACGAG. Protein sequence: CASSSGGITSYE. The CDR3 as a whole reads CASSSGGITSYEQYF.

This clone was observed many times. The CDR3 is cut off 3 residues early in the read; its end comes from the germline J gene. The chain combines TRBV19 with TRBJ2-1, with TRBD2 identical over 10 bases. The V and J ends lost 5 bases and 6 bases, in that order; junction bases with no gene match: 7. CDR1 is LNHDA and CDR2 is SQIVND in the germline V gene (reference sequence). The CDR3 sequence is 15 residues long. The sequenced part of the CDR3 DNA is TGTGCCAGTAGTTTCTCGGGACTAGCGACCAATGAG. Its translation is CASSFSGLATNE. The whole CDR3 sequence reads CASSFSGLATNEQFF.

This clone was detected ten times or more. The read falls 3 residues short of the CDR3 end, and the missing part is taken from the germline J gene. The chain is built from TRBV2 and TRBJ1-5, with 7 bases identical to TRBD1. J gave up 0 bases and V 7 bases, and 6 bases lay outside the gene matches. Germline CDR1 and CDR2: SNHLY and FYNNEI. CDR3 length: 15 amino acids. CDR3 bases read: TGTGCCAGCAACACGGGACAGTCTAGCAATCAGCCC. Its translation is CASNTGQSSNQP. The CDR3 reads in full as CASNTGQSSNQPQHF.

This clone was observed many times. The CDR3 goes on 3 residues after the read ends, and that part is filled in from the germline J gene. The gene calls are TRBV4-2 and TRBJ2-1, with 15 bases identical to TRBD2. V lost 4 bases, J lost 5 bases, and 6 bases stayed unmatched. There are 17 residues in the CDR3. Germline CDR1 is LGHNA and CDR2 is YNFKEQ. This CDR3 is CASSPGLAGGHDNEQFF. The CDR3 DNA, read in part, is TGTGCCAGCAGCCCCGGACTAGCGGGAGGGCATGACAATGAG.

This clone was counted many times. The sequenced fragment ends 3 residues before the CDR3 boundary, so the rest is inferred from the germline J gene. This rearrangement joins TRBV7-2 to TRBJ1-1; D unclear. The germline V and J ends were trimmed by 5 bases and 1 base, with 14 bases remaining between them. The CDR3 is made up of 15 amino acids. Germline CDR1 reads SGHTA; CDR2 reads FQGNSA. The CDR3 spells CASSLLALGNTEAFF. The DNA read from the CDR3 is TGTGCCAGCAGCCTCTTGGCTCTTGGGAACACTGAA.

As concerns this clone: Read data end 3 residues before the CDR3 end; the end is taken from the germline J gene. The chain carries TRBV7-3 and TRBJ2-2; TRBD1 is a possible D gene (6 bases). This CDR3 contains 16 residues. Between the trimmed V and J ends, which lost 2 bases and 0 bases, there was a span of 10 bases. Per germline, CDR1 SGHTA and CDR2 FQGTGA. The covered CDR3 bases are TGTGCCAGCAGCTTATATCCAGGGGCGAACACCGGGGAG. Protein: CASSLYPGANTGE. The complete CDR3 reads CASSLYPGANTGELFF.

This clone was observed many times. The read gets to within 3 residues of the CDR3 end, and the germline J gene fills in the rest. The rearrangement links TRBV18 to TRBJ2-7; no firm D call. CDR1 is KGHSH, CDR2 LQKENI, per germline. The length of the CDR3 is 12 residues. V shed 3 bases and J shed 3 bases, with 6 bases lying between them. Here the CDR3 reads CASSPEGYEQYF. The DNA read from the CDR3 is TGTGCCAGCTCACCTGAAGGCTACGAG.

The sample holds many counts of this clone. The read finishes 3 residues shy of the CDR3 end, and the germline J gene is used to complete it. The chain uses TRBV18 and TRBJ2-2; unclear D gene. Germline lookup yields CDR1 KGHSH and CDR2 LQKENI. Trimming shortened V by 3 bases and J by 4 bases, and 6 bases separated the two germline ends. The CDR3 is made up of 13 amino acids. Here the CDR3 reads CASSPPFTGELFF. Partial CDR3 DNA: TGTGCCAGCTCACCTCCTTTCACCGGGGAG.

There are many counts of this clone. With the read ending 3 residues before the CDR3 end, the germline J gene is used to fill in that end. The chain combines TRBV7-9 with TRBJ2-7; possible D gene TRBD2, 6 bases. The CDR3 is 14 amino acids. Germline V gene sequence: CDR1 SEHNR, CDR2 FQNEAQ (reference sequence). V gave up 2 bases and J gave up 2 bases, with 10 bases separating them. CDR3 region: CASSLQEGPYEQYF. Incomplete CDR3 DNA: TGTGCCAGCAGCTTACAGGAGGGTCCCTACGAG.

This clone was seen repeatedly, ten times or more. The CDR3 bases that were read are TGCGCCAGCAGCTTCACGACAGGCACTGAA. Its translation is CASSFTTGTE. The full-length CDR3 reads as CASSFTTGTEAFF. The rearrangement joins TRBV5-1 to TRBJ1-1; possibly TRBD1 for D (6 bases). Sequencing ends 3 residues short of the CDR3 end; the germline J gene provides the rest. Germline V gene lookup returns CDR1 SGHRS and CDR2 YFSETQ. The CDR3 is 13 residues long. The V gene lost 2 bases and the J gene lost 4 bases, with 9 bases spanning the gap.

This clone was counted many times. The sequenced part of the CDR3 DNA is TGTGCCACCAGCCCCGGGACAGGGCGCTACGAG. It encodes CATSPGTGRYE. The whole CDR3 sequence is CATSPGTGRYEQYF. The V and J genes are TRBV15 and TRBJ2-7; 9 bases agree with TRBD1. The read ends 3 residues before the CDR3 terminus; that terminus is restored from the germline J gene. The CDR3 spans 14 residues. In germline, CDR1 is LNHNV, CDR2 YYDKDF (reference sequence). Trimming removed 5 bases from V and 3 bases from J; junction bases left unmatched: 5.

This clone was recorded many times. The CDR3 goes on 3 residues after the read ends, and that part is filled in from the germline J gene. The chain employs TRBV2 and TRBJ1-5, with D unresolved. The germline gives CDR1 SNHLY, CDR2 FYNNEI. Deletions cut 4 bases from V and 6 bases from J, with 10 bases between. The CDR3 has 13 amino acids. The part of the CDR3 DNA that was read is TGTGCCAGCAGTGCTCAGGCAACTCAGCCC. Translating gives CASSAQATQP. The full CDR3 protein reads CASSAQATQPQHF.

Turning to this clone: The read stops 3 residues short of the end of the CDR3; the missing end is completed from the germline J gene. The genes are TRBV7-8 and TRBJ2-5; 8 bases agree with TRBD2. With V trimmed by 2 bases and J by 4 bases, 6 bases remained unmatched. This CDR3 comprises 15 residues. Germline CDR1 is SGHVS and CDR2 is FQNEAQ. The CDR3 DNA, read in part, is TGTGCCAGCAGCTTATTGTCGACTAGCGCAGAGACC. Amino acid sequence: CASSLLSTSAET. In full, the CDR3 reads CASSLLSTSAETQYF.

This clone has ten or more counts. The CDR3 extends 3 residues past the end of the read, so its final part is completed from the germline J gene. V usage is TRBV19 and J usage is TRBJ2-7; 7 nucleotides align to TRBD1. From germline, CDR1 is LNHDA and CDR2 SQIVND (reference sequence). CDR3 length equals 15 residues. The V and J ends lost 4 bases and 0 bases, in that order; junction bases with no gene match: 6. The CDR3 reads CASSKQDRFSYEQYF. The part of the CDR3 DNA that was read is TGTGCCAGTAGTAAGCAGGACAGGTTCTCCTACGAG.

This clone was detected many times. The read finishes 3 residues shy of the CDR3 end, and the germline J gene is used to complete it. The gene calls are TRBV6-1 and TRBJ2-5, with TRBD1 identical over 7 bases. The CDR3 has 16 amino acids. Germline CDR1 MNHNS, CDR2 SASEGT. V shed 4 bases and J 2 bases; nucleotides not matched to a gene: 10. The sequenced part of the CDR3 DNA is TGTGCCAGCAGTGTGAGGACCGGGACAGCACAAGAGACC. This sequence encodes CASSVRTGTAQET. The full CDR3 reads CASSVRTGTAQETQYF.

This clone was recorded at least ten times. The read finishes 3 residues shy of the CDR3 end, and the germline J gene is used to complete it. V is TRBV7-2 and J is TRBJ2-6, with D possibly being TRBD1 (5 bases). The germline gives CDR1 SGHTA, CDR2 FQGNSA. V was pared by 0 bases and J by 4 bases, with 7 bases between. This CDR3 is built from 15 residues. Here the CDR3 reads CASSLAGAGANVLTF. CDR3 DNA, as far as it was read: TGTGCCAGCAGCTTAGCAGGGGCCGGGGCCAACGTC.

This clone was detected only a few times. The CDR3 end is not reached by the read, which stops 3 residues before it; the germline J gene fills it in. The chain links TRBV20-1 to TRBJ2-3; the match to TRBD2 covers 9 bases. The V gene end was trimmed by 3 bases and the J gene end by 6 bases; junction bases not matched to a gene: 7. Germline V gene lookup returns CDR1 DFQATT and CDR2 SNEGSKA (reference sequence). This CDR3 region has 14 residues. CDR3 bases read: TGCAGTGCTAGGCCAGCGGGAGGTTCGGATACG. This translates into CSARPAGGSDT. The whole CDR3 is CSARPAGGSDTQYF.

This clone occurred a few times. The read halts 3 residues ahead of the CDR3 end, with the missing end drawn from the germline J gene. The chain couples TRBV5-1 to TRBJ2-7, with D tentatively TRBD2 (6 bases). CDR3 length: 17 residues. V was shortened by 0 bases and J by 3 bases, with 19 bases between the two germline ends. Germline V CDR1 and CDR2: SGHRS, YFSETQ. CDR3 bases read: TGCGCCAGCAGCTTGGGATCAGGGACTCCCTCCCTCTACGAG. Protein sequence: CASSLGSGTPSLYE. The whole CDR3 reads CASSLGSGTPSLYEQYF.

The table lists this clone with many counts. The CDR3 end lies 3 residues beyond the end of the read and is filled in from the germline J gene. The V gene is TRBV28, the J gene TRBJ2-1; possible D gene TRBD2, 6 bases. CDR3 length equals 15 residues. Germline V CDR1 and CDR2: MDHEN, SYDVKM. V lost 7 bases and J 0 bases, leaving 13 bases between the germline ends. CDR3: CASISGHSSYNEQFF. The CDR3 bases that were read are TGTGCCAGCATAAGCGGGCATAGCTCCTACAATGAG.

This clone was seen at least ten times. CDR3 in amino acids: CASSSPAESNQPQHF. The DNA read from the CDR3 is TGTGCCAGCAGCTCCCCCGCGGAAAGCAATCAGCCC. This chain links TRBV7-2 with TRBJ1-5; no reliable D call. Sequencing ends 3 residues short of the CDR3 end; the germline J gene provides the rest. V was pared by 4 bases and J by 1 base, with 11 bases between. The CDR3 loop spans 15 amino acids. Per the germline V gene, CDR1 is SGHTA and CDR2 is FQGNSA.

This clone appeared many times. The read stops 3 residues short of the end of the CDR3; the missing end is completed from the germline J gene. The chain uses TRBV29-1 and TRBJ2-1, with D maybe TRBD2 (5 bases). Germline values: CDR1 SQVTM, CDR2 ANQGSEA. The CDR3 has 14 amino acids. Trimming removed 1 base from V and 3 bases from J, with 10 bases in between. The CDR3: CSVEVAGLYNEQFF. The sequenced CDR3 bases are TGCAGCGTTGAAGTAGCTGGACTCTACAATGAG.

This clone was detected ten times or more. The CDR3 end falls 3 residues outside the read, so it is completed with the germline J gene. V gene TRBV6-2 or TRBV6-3 combines with J gene TRBJ2-7; 11 nucleotides match TRBD2. J was trimmed by 5 bases and V by 8 bases; bases with no gene match: 11. This CDR3 has 15 residues. Germline V gene lookup returns CDR1 MNHEY and CDR2 SVGEGT. CDR3 DNA, as far as it was read: TGTGCCAGCGCCCTCGGGATTAGCGGGGGGGACGAG. Protein sequence: CASALGISGGDE. Given in full, the CDR3 is CASALGISGGDEQYF.

This clone was seen many times. CDR3: CSALSVSSYNSPLHF. The sequenced part of the CDR3 DNA is TGCAGTGCTCTCTCAGTGAGCTCCTATAATTCACCC. The J gene is TRBJ1-6, the V gene TRBV20-1; D gene uncertain. Coverage ceases 3 residues before the CDR3 finishes, and the germline J gene fills in the end. The germline CDR1 and CDR2 sequences are DFQATT and SNEGSKA (reference sequence). Trimming took off 5 bases at V and 0 bases at J, with 11 bases between the two ends. The CDR3 spans 15 residues.

This clone was found many times. Read coverage stops 3 residues before the CDR3 terminus; the germline J gene supplies the remainder. J is TRBJ1-1 and V is TRBV7-9, with D possibly being TRBD1 (5 bases). CDR1 and CDR2 from the germline V gene are SEHNR and FQNEAQ (reference sequence). CDR3 length: 15 amino acids. Trimming left V 3 bases short and J 2 bases short, with 13 bases between. The covered CDR3 bases are TGTGCCAGCAGCTTGATGACAGCGACCAACACTGAA. Translated, it gives CASSLMTATNTE. The whole CDR3 reads CASSLMTATNTEAFF.

The sample holds many counts of this clone. Sequencing ends 3 residues short of the CDR3 end; the germline J gene provides the rest. V is TRBV7-9 and J is TRBJ2-7; 8 bases are a match to TRBD1. The CDR3 spans 15 residues. Looked up from germline, CDR1 is SEHNR and CDR2 is FQNEAQ (reference sequence). V was clipped by 2 bases and J by 2 bases; unmatched bases: 5. Incomplete CDR3 DNA: TGTGCCAGCAGCTTAATTACAGGGGGTACCTACGAG. It is translated as CASSLITGGTYE. The whole CDR3 protein reads CASSLITGGTYEQYF.

About this clone itself: The read stops 3 residues short of the end of the CDR3; the missing end is completed from the germline J gene. The chain links TRBV6-2 or TRBV6-3 to TRBJ1-5; 7 bases line up with TRBD1. The CDR3 extends over 14 amino acids. J lost 7 bases, V lost 8 bases, and 11 bases had no gene match. Germline lookup yields CDR1 MNHEY and CDR2 SVGEGT. Partial CDR3 DNA: TGTGCCAGCTTATCTTCAGGGGGGTTACAGCCC. This encodes CASLSSGGLQP. The entire CDR3 is CASLSSGGLQPQHF.

This clone was seen more than once but under ten times. The read comes to an end 3 residues before the CDR3 does, leaving the germline J gene to fill in the end. The rearrangement links TRBV18 to TRBJ2-7; TRBD1 agrees at 10 bases. Germline-derived CDR1 and CDR2 are KGHSH and LQKENI. This CDR3 region has 14 residues. V shed 3 bases, J shed 4 bases, and the junction held 3 bases outside the gene matches. The DNA read from the CDR3 is TGTGCCAGCTCACCGGACAGGGGGAAGTACGAG. Residues: CASSPDRGKYE. The CDR3 in full is CASSPDRGKYEQYF.

As concerns this clone: The CDR3 end falls 3 residues outside the read, so it is completed with the germline J gene. The V call is TRBV7-8, the J call TRBJ2-7, with D tentatively TRBD1 (5 bases). V was cut by 4 bases and J by 0 bases, with 10 bases left in between. CDR1 is SGHVS and CDR2 is FQNEAQ in the germline V gene. The CDR3 is 14 amino acids. Here the CDR3 reads CASSSDDSSYEQYF. The CDR3 bases that were read are TGTGCCAGCAGCTCCGATGACAGCTCCTACGAG.

This clone appeared many times. The CDR3 extends 3 residues past the end of the read, so its final part is completed from the germline J gene. J is TRBJ2-6 and V is TRBV6-2 or TRBV6-3; perhaps TRBD1 as D (5 bases). Per the germline V gene, CDR1 is MNHEY and CDR2 is SVGEGT. Trimming cost V 5 bases and J 2 bases, with 16 bases left between them. CDR3 length: 17 amino acids. The CDR3 sequence is CASSPQGSLTGANVLTF. The covered CDR3 bases are TGTGCCAGCAGTCCCCAGGGTTCCCTTACTGGGGCCAACGTC.

There are a few counts of this clone. The observed sequence ends 3 residues before the CDR3 terminus, with the missing tail filled in from the germline J gene. J is TRBJ1-1 and V is TRBV30; D uncertain. The CDR3 consists of 13 residues. Germline-derived CDR1 and CDR2 are GTSNPN and SVGIG (reference sequence). Deletions cut 5 bases from V and 0 bases from J, with 10 bases between. The covered CDR3 bases are TGTGCCTGGTCGGGTGTGGTGAACACTGAA. Translation: CAWSGVVNTE. The CDR3 in full is CAWSGVVNTEAFF.